The clone carrying this T cell receptor (beta chain) was observed a few times. Its antigen is undetermined. The sample is drawn from a study of T cells after yellow fever vaccination. Study-level points and caveats: Post-booster repertoires contained most primary-vaccination clones again (around 96% CD4, approximately 88% CD8). Clonotypes found in both CD4 and CD8 compartments made up a small share. Contamination by abundant bulk-population clonotypes could be present in FACS-sorted repertoires.

Each CDR3 protein gets one entry after TCRdb re-called the 5' RACE reads with MiXCR. This sample carries 600,000 to 750,000 distinct CDR3 sequences, roughly an eighth of them seen once, and the ten largest clones take 14% to 15%. The V gene's germline CDR1 is SQVTM and CDR2 ANQGSEA. CDR3 size: 14 residues. V lost 8 bases and J 4 bases, leaving 19 bases between the germline ends. This TCR was recovered from a man younger than 40 who received the YFV17D yellow fever vaccine. This sequence joins TRBV29-1 and TRBJ2-3, with D maybe TRBD2 (6 bases). Material: PBMCs, obtained on the day of the yellow fever booster vaccination. The CDR3 DNA is TGCAGCCCGATGAGAGGGTGGAGGGCAGATACGCAGTATTTT. Residues: CSPMRGWRADTQYF.